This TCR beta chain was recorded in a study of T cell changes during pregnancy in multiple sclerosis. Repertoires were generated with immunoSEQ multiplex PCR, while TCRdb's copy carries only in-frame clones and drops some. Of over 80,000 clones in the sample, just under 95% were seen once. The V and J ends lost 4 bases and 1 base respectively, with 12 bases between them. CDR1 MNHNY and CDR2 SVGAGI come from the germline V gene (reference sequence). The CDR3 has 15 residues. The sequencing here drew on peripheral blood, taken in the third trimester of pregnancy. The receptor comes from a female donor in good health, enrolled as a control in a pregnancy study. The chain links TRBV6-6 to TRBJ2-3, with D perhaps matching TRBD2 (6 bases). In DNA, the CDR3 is TGTGCCAGCAGTTTCCTCGGGGGAGGCACAGATACGCAGTATTTT. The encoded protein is CASSFLGGGTDTQYF.